The clone carrying this T cell receptor beta chain was seen once. This entry belongs to a study of cytomegalovirus exposure and HLA in healthy donors. PCR amplification relied on 60 Vbeta primers (plus 13 Jbeta primers). Repertoires were generated with immunoSEQ multiplex PCR, while TCRdb's copy carries only in-frame clones and drops some. The sample has roughly 100,000 clones; 75% to 85% are singletons. The sample comprised PBMCs. This TCR was recovered from a woman between 18 and 30 years old in good health and CMV-seropositive.

The CDR3 loop is CASSQSLAPSTDTQYF. CDR3 DNA sequence: TGCGCCAGCAGCCAGTCTCTAGCGCCTAGCACAGATACGCAGTATTTT. J is TRBJ2-3 and V is TRBV4-3, with a weak D call TRBD2 (6 bases). Germline-derived CDR1 and CDR2 are LGHNA and YSLEER. V dropped 3 bases and J dropped 0 bases, with 13 bases sitting between them. This CDR3 is 16 amino acids long.